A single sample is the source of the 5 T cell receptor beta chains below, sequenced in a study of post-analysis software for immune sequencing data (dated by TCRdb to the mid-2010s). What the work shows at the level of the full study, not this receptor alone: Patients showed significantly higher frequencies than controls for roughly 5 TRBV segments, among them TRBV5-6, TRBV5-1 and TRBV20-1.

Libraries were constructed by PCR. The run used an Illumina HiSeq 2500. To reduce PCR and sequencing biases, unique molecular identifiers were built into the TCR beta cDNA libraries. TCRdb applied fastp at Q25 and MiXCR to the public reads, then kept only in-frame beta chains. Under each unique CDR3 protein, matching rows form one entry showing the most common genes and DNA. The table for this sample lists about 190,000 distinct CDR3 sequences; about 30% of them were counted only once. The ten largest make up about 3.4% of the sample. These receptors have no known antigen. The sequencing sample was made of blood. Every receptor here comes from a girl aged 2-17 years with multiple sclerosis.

The CDR3, as DNA: TGCAGTGCCGTAGAACTAGCGGCCAACACAGATACGCAGTATTTT. Amino acids: CSAVELAANTDTQYF. This chain connects TRBV20-1 to TRBJ2-3; 8 bases line up with TRBD2. Germline values: CDR1 DFQATT, CDR2 SNEGSKA (reference sequence). The CDR3 has 15 amino acids. V dropped 6 bases and J dropped 2; count of bases not matched to a gene: 10.

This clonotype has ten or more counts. The CDR3 region has the DNA TGCAGTGCTAGAGAGGGGCTTGGTTACAATGAGCAGTTCTTC. Its protein product is CSAREGLGYNEQFF. This chain joins TRBV20-1 and TRBJ2-1; a weak D match, TRBD1 (5 bases). Trimming removed 0 bases from V and 4 bases from J, with 10 bases in between. In germline, CDR1 is DFQATT, CDR2 SNEGSKA (reference sequence). CDR3 size: 14 residues.

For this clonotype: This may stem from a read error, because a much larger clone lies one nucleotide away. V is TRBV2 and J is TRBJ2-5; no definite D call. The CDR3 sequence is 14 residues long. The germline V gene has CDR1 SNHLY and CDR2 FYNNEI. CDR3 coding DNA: TGTGCCAGCAGTGCTCAGACACAGCAAGAGACCCGGTACTTC. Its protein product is CASSAQTQQETRYF. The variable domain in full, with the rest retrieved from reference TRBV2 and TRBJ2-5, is EPEVTQTPSHQVTQMGQEVILRCVPISNHLYFYWYRQILGQKVEFLVSFYNNEISEKSEIFDDQFSVERPDGSNFTLKIRSTKLEDSAMYFCASSAQTQQETRYFGPGTRLLVL.

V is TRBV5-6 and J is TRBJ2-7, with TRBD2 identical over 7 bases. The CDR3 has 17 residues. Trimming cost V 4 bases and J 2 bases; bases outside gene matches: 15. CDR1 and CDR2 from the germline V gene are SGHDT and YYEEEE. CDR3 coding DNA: TGTGCCAGCAGCGCCCCCTTTGGGCGGGAGATGGCCTACGAGCAGTACTTC. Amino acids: CASSAPFGREMAYEQYF. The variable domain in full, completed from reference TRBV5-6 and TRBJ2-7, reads DAGVTQSPTHLIKTRGQQVTLRCSPKSGHDTVSWYQQALGQGPQFIFQYYEEEERQRGNFPDRFSGHQFPNYSSELNVNALLLGDSALYLCASSAPFGREMAYEQYFGPGTRLTVT.

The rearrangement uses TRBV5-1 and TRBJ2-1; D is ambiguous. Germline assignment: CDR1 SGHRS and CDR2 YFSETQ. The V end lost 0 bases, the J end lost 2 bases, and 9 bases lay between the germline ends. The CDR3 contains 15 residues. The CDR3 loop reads CASSLGTGTYNEQFF. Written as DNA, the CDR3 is TGCGCCAGCAGCTTGGGCACTGGGACCTACAATGAGCAGTTCTTC. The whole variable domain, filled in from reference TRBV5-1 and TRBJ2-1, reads KAGVTQTPRYLIKTRGQQVTLSCSPISGHRSVSWYQQTPGQGLQFLFEYFSETQRNKGNFPGRFSGRQFSNSRSEMNVSTLELGDSALYLCASSLGTGTYNEQFFGPGTRLTVL.